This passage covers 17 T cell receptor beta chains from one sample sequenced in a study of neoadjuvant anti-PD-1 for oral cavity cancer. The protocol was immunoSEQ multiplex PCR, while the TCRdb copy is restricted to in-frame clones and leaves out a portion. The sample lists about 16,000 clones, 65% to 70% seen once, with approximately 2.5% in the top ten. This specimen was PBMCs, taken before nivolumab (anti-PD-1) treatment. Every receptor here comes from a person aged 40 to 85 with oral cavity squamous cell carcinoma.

The CDR3 DNA is TGTGCCAGCAGGACAATGGAGACCCAGTACTTC. This codes for CASRTMETQYF. The V call is TRBV11-1, the J call TRBJ2-5; D ambiguous. The CDR3 is made up of 11 amino acids. Looked up from germline, CDR1 is SGHAT and CDR2 is FQDESV (reference sequence). V was trimmed by 6 bases and J by 5 bases, leaving 7 bases between them.

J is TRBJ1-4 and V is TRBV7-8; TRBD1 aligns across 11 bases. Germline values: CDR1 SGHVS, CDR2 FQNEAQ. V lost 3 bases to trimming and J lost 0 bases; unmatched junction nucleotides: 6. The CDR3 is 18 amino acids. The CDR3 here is CASSFQPGQGATNEKLFF. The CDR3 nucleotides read TGTGCCAGCAGCTTTCAGCCGGGACAGGGGGCAACTAATGAAAAACTGTTTTTT.

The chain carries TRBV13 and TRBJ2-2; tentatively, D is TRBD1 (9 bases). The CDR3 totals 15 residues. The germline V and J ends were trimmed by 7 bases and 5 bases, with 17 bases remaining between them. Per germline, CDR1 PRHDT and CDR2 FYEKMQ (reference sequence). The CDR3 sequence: CASTVAGTGTGELFF. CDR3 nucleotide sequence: TGTGCCAGCACCGTAGCGGGGACAGGGACCGGGGAGCTGTTTTTT.

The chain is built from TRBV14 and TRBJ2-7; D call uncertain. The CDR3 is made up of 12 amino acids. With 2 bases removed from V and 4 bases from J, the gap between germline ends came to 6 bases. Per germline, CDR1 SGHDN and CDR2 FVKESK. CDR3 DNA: TGTGCCAGCAGCCAAAGAGTTTACGAGCAGTACTTC. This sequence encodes CASSQRVYEQYF.

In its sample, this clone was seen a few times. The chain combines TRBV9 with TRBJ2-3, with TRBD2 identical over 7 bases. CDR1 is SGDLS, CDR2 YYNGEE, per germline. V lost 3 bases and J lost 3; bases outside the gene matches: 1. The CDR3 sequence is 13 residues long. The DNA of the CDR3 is TGTGCCAGCAGCGGGGGAGGGACAGATACGCAGTATTTT. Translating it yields CASSGGGTDTQYF.

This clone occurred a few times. In DNA form, the CDR3 reads TGTGCCAGCAATACGGACAGGGCCCGTGGGGACTATGGCTACACCTTC. Translating it yields CASNTDRARGDYGYTF. V gene TRBV28 combines with J gene TRBJ1-2; 8 bases match TRBD1. The CDR3 has 16 residues. CDR1 is MDHEN and CDR2 is SYDVKM in the germline V gene. The J segment lost 3 bases and the V segment lost 7 bases, leaving 13 bases of the junction unmatched.

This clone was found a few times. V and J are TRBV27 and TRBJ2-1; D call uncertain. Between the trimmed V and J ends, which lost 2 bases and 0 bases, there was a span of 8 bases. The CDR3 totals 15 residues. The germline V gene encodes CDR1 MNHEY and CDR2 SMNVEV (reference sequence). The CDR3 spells CASSLRASSYNEQFF. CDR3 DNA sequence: TGTGCCAGCAGTTTAAGGGCCAGCTCCTACAATGAGCAGTTCTTC.

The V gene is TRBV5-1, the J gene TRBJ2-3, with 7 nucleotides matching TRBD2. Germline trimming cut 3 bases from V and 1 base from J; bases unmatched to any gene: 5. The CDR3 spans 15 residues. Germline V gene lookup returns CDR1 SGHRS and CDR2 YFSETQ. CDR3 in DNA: TGCGCCAGCAGCTCAGGACTAGGAGGCACAGATACGCAGTATTTT. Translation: CASSSGLGGTDTQYF.

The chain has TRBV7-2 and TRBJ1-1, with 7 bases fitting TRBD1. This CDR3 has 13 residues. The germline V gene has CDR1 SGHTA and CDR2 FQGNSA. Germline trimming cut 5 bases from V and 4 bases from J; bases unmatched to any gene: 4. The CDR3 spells CASSMGQSTEAFF. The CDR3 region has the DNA TGTGCCAGCAGCATGGGACAGAGCACTGAAGCTTTCTTT.

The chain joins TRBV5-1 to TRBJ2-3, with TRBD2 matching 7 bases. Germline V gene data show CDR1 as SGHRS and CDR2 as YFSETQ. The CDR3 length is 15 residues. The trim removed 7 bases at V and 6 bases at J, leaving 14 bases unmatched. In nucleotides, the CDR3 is TGCGCCAGCGACGAGGGTGCGGGAGTGGCGGATACGCAGTATTTT. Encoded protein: CASDEGAGVADTQYF.

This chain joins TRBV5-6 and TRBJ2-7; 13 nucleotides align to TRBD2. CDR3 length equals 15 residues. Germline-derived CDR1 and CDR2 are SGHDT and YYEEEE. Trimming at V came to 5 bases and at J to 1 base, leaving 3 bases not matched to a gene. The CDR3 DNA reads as TGTGCCAGCAGGAAGACTAGCGGGGGGTCCTACGAGCAGTACTTC. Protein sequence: CASRKTSGGSYEQYF.

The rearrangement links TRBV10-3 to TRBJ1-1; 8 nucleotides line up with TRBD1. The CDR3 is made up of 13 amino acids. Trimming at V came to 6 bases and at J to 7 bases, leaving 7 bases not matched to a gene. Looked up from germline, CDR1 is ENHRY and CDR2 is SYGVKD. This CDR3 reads CAIREDRVNEAFF. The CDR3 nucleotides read TGTGCCATCAGGGAGGACAGGGTAAATGAAGCTTTCTTT.

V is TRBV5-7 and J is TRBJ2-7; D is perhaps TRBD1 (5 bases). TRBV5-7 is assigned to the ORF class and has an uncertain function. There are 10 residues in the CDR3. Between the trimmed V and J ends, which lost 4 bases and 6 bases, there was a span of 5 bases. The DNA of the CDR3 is TGTGCCAGCAGCAGGGGCGAGCAGTACTTC. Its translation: CASSRGEQYF.

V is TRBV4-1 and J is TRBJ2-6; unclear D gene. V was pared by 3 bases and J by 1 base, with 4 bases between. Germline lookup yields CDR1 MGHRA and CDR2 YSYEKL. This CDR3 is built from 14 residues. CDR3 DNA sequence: TGCGCCAGCAGCCATGGATCTGGGGCCAACGTCCTGACTTTC. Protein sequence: CASSHGSGANVLTF.

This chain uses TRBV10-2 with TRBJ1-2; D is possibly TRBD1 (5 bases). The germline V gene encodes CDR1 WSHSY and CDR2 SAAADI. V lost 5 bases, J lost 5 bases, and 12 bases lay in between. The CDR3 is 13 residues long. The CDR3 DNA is TGCGCCAGCAGTAATGACAGCCTTTATGGCTACACCTTC. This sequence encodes CASSNDSLYGYTF.

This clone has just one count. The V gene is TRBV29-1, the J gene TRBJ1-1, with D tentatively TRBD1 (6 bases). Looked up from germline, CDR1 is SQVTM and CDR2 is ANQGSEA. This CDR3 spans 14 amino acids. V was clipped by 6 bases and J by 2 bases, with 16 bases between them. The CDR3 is CSVRGGGKNTEAFF. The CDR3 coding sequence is TGCAGCGTCCGAGGAGGGGGGAAAAACACTGAAGCTTTCTTT.

The CDR3 loop is CASSHGSNEQFF. For the CDR3, the DNA is TGTGCCAGCAGTCACGGGAGCAATGAGCAGTTCTTC. The chain joins TRBV27 to TRBJ2-1; D might be TRBD2 (6 bases). The V and J ends lost 5 bases and 6 bases respectively, with 8 bases between them. CDR1 is MNHEY, CDR2 SMNVEV, per germline (reference sequence). CDR3 length: 12 residues.